The 15 T cell receptor beta chains below were found in one sample sequenced in a study of T cell repertoires in cytomegalovirus infection. Using its own MiXCR run on the reads, TCRdb lists one record per CDR3 protein. This sample carries about 530,000 distinct CDR3 sequences, about 30% of them seen once, and the ten largest clones take 13%. Input material: PBMCs. These receptors all stem from a human donor in good health (CMV status not recorded). Some clones in this sample may be carry-over from other donors' samples.

This clonotype was counted between two and nine times. The chain is built from TRBV10-3 and TRBJ2-1; D not certain. V was pared by 3 bases and J by 3 bases, with 9 bases between. In germline, CDR1 is ENHRY, CDR2 SYGVKD. The CDR3 is 14 residues long. The CDR3 spells CAISDRLVYNEQFF. The CDR3 nucleotides are TGTGCCATCAGTGACCGGCTAGTCTACAATGAGCAGTTCTTC.

The chain uses TRBV2 and TRBJ1-1, with TRBD1 matching over 7 bases. CDR1 SNHLY and CDR2 FYNNEI come from the germline V gene. The CDR3 length is 13 residues. The V gene end was trimmed by 7 bases and the J gene end by 4 bases; junction bases not matched to a gene: 6. In DNA, the CDR3 is TGTGCCAGCATCGACAGGGTGGGCACTGAAGCTTTCTTT. It yields the protein CASIDRVGTEAFF.

This clonotype was seen more than once but under ten times. V gene TRBV12-3 or TRBV12-4 combines with J gene TRBJ1-2; possible D gene TRBD1, 5 bases. V was cut by 1 base and J by 8 bases, with 17 bases left in between. The CDR3 consists of 15 residues. This CDR3 is CASSLGVGGDGGYTF. CDR3 DNA sequence: TGTGCCAGCAGTTTAGGGGTGGGGGGGGACGGCGGCTACACCTTC.

V is TRBV6-4 and J is TRBJ1-1; TRBD1 agrees at 7 bases. The ends lost 0 bases at V and 6 bases at J; junction bases unmatched: 13. The germline gives CDR1 MRHNA, CDR2 SNTAGT. This CDR3 comprises 17 residues. The DNA of the CDR3 is TGTGCCAGCAGTGACTCGCCTTATGACAGGGAGAGGGCTGAAGCTTTCTTT. Translated: CASSDSPYDRERAEAFF.

The CDR3 reads CASSQSSWTSEKLFF. CDR3 sequence (DNA): TGTGCCAGCAGCCAGTCGAGTTGGACCTCCGAAAAACTGTTTTTT. The chain combines TRBV5-6 with TRBJ1-4; unclear D gene. Between the trimmed V and J ends, which lost 4 bases and 8 bases, there was a span of 18 bases. This CDR3 comprises 15 residues. Germline values: CDR1 SGHDT, CDR2 YYEEEE.

This clonotype was detected once. This chain uses TRBV15 with TRBJ2-5, with TRBD1 matching 8 bases. CDR1 and CDR2 from the germline V gene are LNHNV and YYDKDF (reference sequence). The CDR3 sequence is 13 residues long. V trimming: 0 bases; J trimming: 9 bases; junction bases outside the gene matches: 3. CDR3 loop: CATSREDRAPQYF. DNA of the CDR3: TGTGCCACCAGCAGAGAGGACAGGGCGCCCCAGTACTTC. Together with reference TRBV15 and TRBJ2-5, the CDR3 gives the full variable domain: DAMVIQNPRYQVTQFGKPVTLSCSQTLNHNVMYWYQQKSSQAPKLLFHYYDKDFNNEADTPDNFQSRRPNTSFCFLDIRSPGLGDTAMYLCATSREDRAPQYFGPGTRLLVL.

The table lists this clonotype with many counts. The chain's CDR3 is CASSLKTSGTDTQYF. The DNA of the CDR3 is TGTGCCAGCAGCTTAAAGACTAGCGGCACAGATACGCAGTATTTT. The chain combines TRBV7-8 with TRBJ2-3, with 8 bases matching TRBD2. Germline lookup yields CDR1 SGHVS and CDR2 FQNEAQ. V lost 2 bases, J lost 1 base, and 2 bases stayed unmatched. The CDR3 extends over 15 amino acids.

This clonotype has at least ten counts. This chain joins TRBV7-2 and TRBJ1-6, with 7 bases matching TRBD1. V lost 5 bases to trimming and J lost 6 bases; unmatched junction nucleotides: 4. Germline CDR1 and CDR2: SGHTA and FQGNSA. This CDR3 has 14 amino acids. The CDR3 sequence: CASSNRGINSPLHF. The CDR3 bases are TGTGCCAGCAGCAACAGGGGAATTAATTCACCCCTCCACTTT.

V is TRBV27 and J is TRBJ2-7; D not certain. Germline V gene data show CDR1 as MNHEY and CDR2 as SMNVEV (reference sequence). V gave up 7 bases and J gave up 3 bases, with 10 bases separating them. The CDR3 is made up of 12 amino acids. The CDR3 region is CASTSPHYEQYF. The DNA for the CDR3 is TGTGCCAGCACCTCTCCTCACTACGAGCAGTACTTC.

This clonotype came up many times. The J gene is TRBJ2-1, the V gene TRBV7-2, with D uncertain. The CDR3 sequence is 12 residues long. CDR1 SGHTA and CDR2 FQGNSA come from the germline V gene. V was pared by 5 bases and J by 9 bases, with 11 bases between. In DNA, the CDR3 is TGTGCCAGCAGCGCCTTCCTGGGTGAGCAGTTCTTC. Translating it yields CASSAFLGEQFF.

This chain joins TRBV5-5 and TRBJ2-2; D not certain. V lost 2 bases and J lost 0, with 11 bases in between. Germline-derived CDR1 and CDR2 are SGHKS and YYEKEE (reference sequence). The CDR3 contains 16 residues. The CDR3 DNA sequence: TGTGCCAGCAGCTTCCTCGGTACAGCGAACACCGGGGAGCTGTTTTTT. Translation: CASSFLGTANTGELFF.

This clonotype has at least ten counts. The rearrangement joins TRBV4-1 to TRBJ1-1, with D possibly TRBD1 on 6 matching bases. The V end lost 4 bases, the J end lost 4 bases, and 10 bases lay between the germline ends. The CDR3 sequence is 13 residues long. CDR1 and CDR2 (germline): MGHRA, YSYEKL. The CDR3 DNA is TGCGCCAGCAGCCTAGGACAGCTCACTGAAGCTTTCTTT. Encoded protein: CASSLGQLTEAFF.

V gene TRBV6-2 or TRBV6-3 combines with J gene TRBJ2-1; 11 bases match TRBD2. Trimming at V came to 2 bases and at J to 7 bases, leaving 4 bases not matched to a gene. CDR3 length equals 15 residues. Germline CDR1 is MNHEY and CDR2 is SVGEGT. The CDR3 nucleotides read TGTGCCAGCAGTTACGGTAGCGGGAGGGGAAATGAGCAGTTCTTC. Its translation: CASSYGSGRGNEQFF.

The rearrangement joins TRBV7-9 to TRBJ2-1, with D perhaps matching TRBD2 (5 bases). V dropped 0 bases and J dropped 3 bases, with 12 bases sitting between them. Germline V gives CDR1 SEHNR, CDR2 FQNEAQ (reference sequence). The CDR3 sequence is 16 residues long. The CDR3 protein is CASSLASAISYNEQFF. The CDR3 DNA follows: TGTGCCAGCAGCTTAGCTAGCGCGATAAGCTACAATGAGCAGTTCTTC.

This clonotype was detected a few times. The V and J genes are TRBV2 and TRBJ1-3; the D is unclear. Germline values: CDR1 SNHLY, CDR2 FYNNEI. The V end lost 8 bases, the J end lost 2 bases, and 10 bases lay between the germline ends. The CDR3 contains 13 residues. DNA of the CDR3: TGTGCCAGCGGAGGCCGGGCTGGAAACACCATATATTTT. This sequence encodes CASGGRAGNTIYF.